This T cell receptor beta chain emerged from a study of naive and memory T cell subsets. Germline V gene lookup returns CDR1 SEHNR and CDR2 FQNEAQ (reference sequence). The CDR3 length is 13 residues. V was shortened by 4 bases and J by 1 base, with 7 bases between the two germline ends. Of note for this clonotype: Its specificity is not known.

Study-level results: In naive cells, over 95% of TCR sequences were seen only once. A few larger clonotypes appeared in naive repertoires, especially CD8, possibly memory cells re-expressing CD45RA.

Both TRBC1 and TRBC2 were covered by a beta constant-region primer of two equimolar oligonucleotides. Nested alpha and beta constant-region primers with the SP2 primer drove four PCR rounds on ligated cDNA. The cDNA 3' end received a ligated single-stranded oligonucleotide carrying the SP2 primer and a 12-nucleotide UMI. TCRdb redid the calling of the UMI-ligation and nested PCR reads with MiXCR, one entry per CDR3 protein. The data show roughly 100,000 distinct CDR3 sequences, roughly 14% seen once. The gene calls are TRBV7-9 and TRBJ1-1; tentatively, D is TRBD1 (5 bases). The TCR originated in a human donor in good health. Sequenced input: naive CD8+ T cells from blood. CDR3 in amino acids: CASSSDRNTEAFF. The CDR3 coding sequence is TGTGCCAGCAGCTCCGACAGGAACACTGAAGCTTTCTTT.